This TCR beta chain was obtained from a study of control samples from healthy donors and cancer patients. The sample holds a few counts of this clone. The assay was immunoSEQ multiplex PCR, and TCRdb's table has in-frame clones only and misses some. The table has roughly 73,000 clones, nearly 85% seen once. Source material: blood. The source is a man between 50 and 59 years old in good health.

The CDR3 DNA is TGTGCCACCAGTGAGGGGGAGACCCAGTACTTC. Encoded protein: CATSEGETQYF. The V call is TRBV24-1, the J call TRBJ2-5; the D is unclear. The germline V gene encodes CDR1 KGHDR and CDR2 SFDVKD. The V and J ends lost 4 bases and 5 bases respectively, with 4 bases between them. CDR3 length: 11 residues.